These 32 T cell receptor beta chains share one sample of origin, sequenced in a study of response to subunit inactivated influenza vaccine. MiXCR, run by TCRdb on the RT-PCR reads, gives a single entry per CDR3 protein. The repertoire holds hundreds of thousands of distinct CDR3 sequences, less than 15% seen once, with approximately 7.6% in the top ten. The specimen was PBMCs from blood, collected approximately 15 days before vaccination. The receptors were gathered from a man between 45 and 60 years old who received an inactivated influenza vaccine.

This clonotype came up a few times. The chain combines TRBV6-6 with TRBJ1-1; D remains ambiguous. The CDR3 has 13 residues. Germline CDR1 reads MNHNY; CDR2 reads SVGAGI (reference sequence). Trimming removed 5 bases from V and 1 base from J, with 8 bases in between. The CDR3 bases are TGTGCCAGCAGTAACCACAAGAACACTGAAGCTTTCTTT. Amino acid sequence: CASSNHKNTEAFF.

The chain combines TRBV5-5 with TRBJ1-6, with D uncertain. The germline V and J ends were trimmed by 0 bases and 12 bases, with 10 bases remaining between them. The CDR3 sequence is 13 residues long. Germline V CDR1 and CDR2: SGHKS, YYEKEE (reference sequence). DNA for the CDR3: TGTGCCAGCAGCTTGGGGGATTTCGGACCCCTCCACTTT. Its protein product is CASSLGDFGPLHF.

The V gene is TRBV24-1, the J gene TRBJ2-5, with D perhaps TRBD2 (5 bases). V lost 1 base and J 0 bases, leaving 8 bases between the germline ends. CDR1 is KGHDR, CDR2 SFDVKD, per germline. This CDR3 is 15 amino acids long. The chain's CDR3 is CATSDFGGHQETQYF. Here the CDR3 DNA reads TGTGCCACCAGTGATTTCGGAGGACACCAAGAGACCCAGTACTTC.

The J gene is TRBJ1-4, the V gene TRBV7-6; TRBD1 is a possible D gene (6 bases). V lost 5 bases and J lost 7, with 17 bases in between. The germline gives CDR1 SGHVS, CDR2 FNYEAQ. The CDR3 contains 15 residues. In nucleotides, the CDR3 is TGTGCCAGCAGCCCGGAAGAACAGGGTCCTGAAAAACTGTTTTTT. Protein: CASSPEEQGPEKLFF.

V gene TRBV18 combines with J gene TRBJ2-7; D ambiguous. This CDR3 comprises 14 residues. In germline, CDR1 is KGHSH, CDR2 LQKENI. V lost 5 bases and J 1 base, leaving 12 bases between the germline ends. The CDR3 protein is CASSGLGGSYEQYF. CDR3 sequence (DNA): TGTGCCAGCTCAGGGCTCGGCGGTTCCTACGAGCAGTACTTC.

The chain employs TRBV5-1 and TRBJ2-5; tentatively, D is TRBD1 (6 bases). V was trimmed by 3 bases and J by 5 bases, leaving 14 bases between them. The length of the CDR3 is 14 residues. Per germline, CDR1 SGHRS and CDR2 YFSETQ. The CDR3 region is CASSSITGLETQYF. The CDR3 DNA reads TGCGCCAGCAGCTCAATAACAGGGTTGGAGACCCAGTACTTC.

In its sample, this clonotype was seen many times. The chain uses TRBV5-1 and TRBJ1-1; D not certain. Looked up from germline, CDR1 is SGHRS and CDR2 is YFSETQ. There are 12 residues in the CDR3. The ends were cut back, 2 bases at V and 5 bases at J, with 7 bases in the middle. CDR3 in amino acids: CASSFAGTEAFF. CDR3 sequence (DNA): TGCGCCAGCAGCTTCGCGGGGACTGAAGCTTTCTTT.

The chain's CDR3 is CASEDRGDEQYF. As DNA, the CDR3 is TGCGCCAGCGAAGACAGGGGTGACGAGCAGTACTTC. J is TRBJ2-7 and V is TRBV5-1; 8 bases agree with TRBD1. Unmatched junction bases numbered 5, after V lost 7 bases and J lost 5 bases. This CDR3 is built from 12 residues. The germline V gene encodes CDR1 SGHRS and CDR2 YFSETQ.

This clonotype has ten or more counts. The chain has TRBV20-1 and TRBJ2-7; D perhaps matches TRBD2 (6 bases). From germline, CDR1 is DFQATT and CDR2 SNEGSKA (reference sequence). The CDR3 runs 14 residues. Trimming removed 0 bases at V and 8 bases at J, with 17 bases between. The CDR3 nucleotides are TGCAGTGCTAGAGATCCTAACCGGGACTTCAAGCAGTACTTC. Its translation is CSARDPNRDFKQYF.

This clonotype has a count of ten or more. The V gene is TRBV5-1, the J gene TRBJ2-2, with D uncertain. Per germline, CDR1 SGHRS and CDR2 YFSETQ. The CDR3 is made up of 13 amino acids. Deletions cut 0 bases from V and 5 bases from J, with 5 bases between. The CDR3 bases are TGCGCCAGCAGCTTGGGAGAAACCGGGGAGCTGTTTTTT. Protein sequence: CASSLGETGELFF.

The V and J genes are TRBV29-1 and TRBJ2-7; D remains unclear. V lost 4 bases to trimming and J lost 6 bases, with 13 bases between them. Germline V gene sequence: CDR1 SQVTM, CDR2 ANQGSEA. This CDR3 region has 12 residues. In DNA, the CDR3 is TGCAGCGTTGTGTTGTCTCGTGGCGAGCAGTACTTC. Its protein product is CSVVLSRGEQYF.

DNA for the CDR3: TGTGCCAGCAGCGCTGGTACGGGACTAGCCCAATACGAGCAGTACTTC. Its protein product is CASSAGTGLAQYEQYF. The J gene is TRBJ2-7, the V gene TRBV9, with 9 bases matching TRBD2. CDR1 SGDLS and CDR2 YYNGEE come from the germline V gene. V was pared by 3 bases and J by 4 bases, with 11 bases of the junction left unmatched. This CDR3 is 16 amino acids long.

This chain connects TRBV4-3 to TRBJ2-2; TRBD1 matches 10 bases. The V gene end was trimmed by 4 bases and the J gene end by 7 bases; junction bases not matched to a gene: 9. The length of the CDR3 is 16 residues. Germline loops: CDR1 LGHNA, CDR2 YSLEER. CDR3 in DNA: TGCGCCAGCAGCCCCTATGACAGGGGGCTGGGCGGGGAGCTGTTTTTT. This gives the protein CASSPYDRGLGGELFF.

This clonotype appeared a single time. The rearrangement uses TRBV5-1 and TRBJ2-2; 9 bases fit TRBD1. The CDR3 runs 15 residues. The germline V gene has CDR1 SGHRS and CDR2 YFSETQ. Germline trimming cut 4 bases from V and 3 bases from J; bases unmatched to any gene: 4. The CDR3 DNA follows: TGCGCCAGCAGCAAGGGACAGGGTGACACCGGGGAGCTGTTTTTT. It is translated as CASSKGQGDTGELFF.

V is TRBV4-2 and J is TRBJ2-7; D not certain. The germline gives CDR1 LGHNA, CDR2 YNFKEQ. Trimming removed 6 bases from V and 2 bases from J, with 14 bases in between. CDR3 size: 14 residues. The CDR3 loop reads CASRQRAEAYEQYV. In DNA form, the CDR3 reads TGTGCCAGCAGGCAACGGGCCGAAGCCTACGAGCAGTACGTC.

The V call is TRBV11-2, the J call TRBJ2-2; 7 bases are a match to TRBD2. J lost 7 bases, V lost 0 bases, and 2 bases had no gene match. CDR1 is SGHAT, CDR2 FQNNGV, per germline. CDR3 length: 14 residues. The CDR3: CASSLEGGDGELFF. The CDR3, as DNA: TGTGCCAGCAGCTTAGAGGGGGGGGACGGGGAGCTGTTTTTT.

This clonotype was counted many times. The chain joins TRBV2 to TRBJ2-1; tentative D call: TRBD1 (6 bases). Germline CDR1 is SNHLY and CDR2 is FYNNEI. V was trimmed by 4 bases and J by 7 bases, leaving 11 bases between them. The CDR3 runs 13 residues. This CDR3 is CASSVYRENEQFF. CDR3 DNA: TGTGCCAGCAGTGTGTACAGGGAGAATGAGCAGTTCTTC.

This clonotype was seen repeatedly, ten times or more. The CDR3 coding sequence is TGTGCCAGCAGCGTAGTTGCAGGTTACAATGAGCAGTTCTTC. Translating it yields CASSVVAGYNEQFF. This chain joins TRBV9 and TRBJ2-1; D unclear. The V end was cut by 0 bases, the J end by 4 bases, with 8 bases between. The CDR3 runs 14 residues. Germline V gene sequence: CDR1 SGDLS, CDR2 YYNGEE.

This clonotype was counted ten times or more. The J gene is TRBJ2-1, the V gene TRBV11-2; TRBD2 matches at 8 bases. Germline V gene sequence: CDR1 SGHAT, CDR2 FQNNGV. After removal of 3 bases from V and 8 bases from J, the junction contained 6 bases not matched to a gene. The CDR3 sequence is 14 residues long. CDR3 region: CASSFGGGVHEQFF. The CDR3, as DNA: TGTGCCAGCAGCTTCGGGGGGGGAGTCCATGAGCAGTTCTTC.

This clonotype was seen ten or more times. The chain is built from TRBV6-2 or TRBV6-3 and TRBJ1-5; D is undetermined. CDR1 MNHEY and CDR2 SVGEGT come from the germline V gene. This CDR3 has 14 residues. The V end was cut by 6 bases, the J end by 6 bases, with 15 bases between. As DNA, the CDR3 is TGTGCCAGCAGCCTAGCGGGAGGGCGTCAGCCCCAGCATTTT. As protein: CASSLAGGRQPQHF.

This clonotype was seen more than once but under ten times. The chain uses TRBV5-1 and TRBJ2-2; D is uncertain. The CDR3 loop spans 15 amino acids. Deletions cut 1 base from V and 0 bases from J, with 7 bases between. Germline V lookup: CDR1 SGHRS, CDR2 YFSETQ. DNA of the CDR3: TGCGCCAGCAGCTTGTTGGAGTCGAACACCGGGGAGCTGTTTTTT. It is translated as CASSLLESNTGELFF.

Only a few counts were recorded for this clonotype. V and J are TRBV5-1 and TRBJ2-7; TRBD2 might be the D (5 bases). The CDR3 totals 16 residues. Deletions cut 0 bases from V and 0 bases from J, with 13 bases between. Germline V gene data show CDR1 as SGHRS and CDR2 as YFSETQ. DNA of the CDR3: TGCGCCAGCAGCTTGGCCGAGGGTTCGGGCTCCTACGAGCAGTACTTC. It yields the protein CASSLAEGSGSYEQYF.

This clonotype was observed at least ten times. This chain uses TRBV12-3 or TRBV12-4 with TRBJ1-4; possibly TRBD1 for D (6 bases). The CDR3 totals 13 residues. Trimming took 6 bases from V and 6 from J, leaving 11 bases between them. CDR3 sequence reads: CASRQGRDEKLFF. The CDR3 nucleotides are TGTGCCAGCAGACAGGGTAGGGATGAAAAACTGTTTTTT.

This clonotype was seen a handful of times. The J gene is TRBJ2-7, the V gene TRBV12-3 or TRBV12-4; 11 bases agree with TRBD2. This CDR3 comprises 15 residues. J gave up 5 bases and V 7 bases, and 10 bases lay outside the gene matches. CDR3 protein: CASTFSGRALHEQYF. The CDR3 nucleotides read TGTGCCAGCACCTTTAGCGGGAGGGCCCTCCACGAGCAGTACTTC.

V usage is TRBV20-1 and J usage is TRBJ2-7; the match to TRBD2 covers 10 bases. V was pared by 1 base and J by 4 bases, with 4 bases of the junction left unmatched. Looked up from germline, CDR1 is DFQATT and CDR2 is SNEGSKA (reference sequence). The CDR3 extends over 14 amino acids. DNA of the CDR3: TGCAGTGCTAGAGGAGCGGGAGGGCCTTACGAGCAGTACTTC. Translation: CSARGAGGPYEQYF.

V and J are TRBV9 and TRBJ2-3; 7 bases line up with TRBD1. Trimming cost V 3 bases and J 4 bases; bases outside gene matches: 14. This CDR3 contains 17 residues. Germline loops: CDR1 SGDLS, CDR2 YYNGEE. The CDR3 loop reads CASSALKGAKTADTQYF. The DNA for the CDR3 is TGTGCCAGCAGCGCTCTTAAGGGGGCAAAAACCGCAGATACGCAGTATTTT.

This clonotype occurred many times. The chain has TRBV5-1 and TRBJ2-5; TRBD2 matches at 9 bases. This CDR3 spans 16 amino acids. The ends lost 6 bases at V and 2 bases at J; junction bases unmatched: 11. From germline, CDR1 is SGHRS and CDR2 YFSETQ. In DNA form, the CDR3 reads TGCGCCAGCACATTTGGAACTAGCGGGCTTCAAGAGACCCAGTACTTC. Amino acid sequence: CASTFGTSGLQETQYF.

This clonotype was seen a handful of times. The junction and the germline gene differ at one end; a read error may be behind it. The chain recombines TRBV4-3 with TRBJ1-4, with D perhaps TRBD1 (5 bases). Germline V gene data show CDR1 as LGHNA and CDR2 as YSLEER. The CDR3 sequence is 15 residues long. In nucleotides, the CDR3 is TGCGCCAACAGCCAAGGAGAGGGGTTGGGGGAAAAACTGTTTTTT. Translation: CANSQGEGLGEKLFF.

This clonotype was seen a handful of times. The chain has TRBV29-1 and TRBJ2-7; the match to TRBD1 covers 9 bases. V shed 0 bases and J 3 bases; nucleotides not matched to a gene: 12. The CDR3 covers 17 residues. Per the germline V gene, CDR1 is SQVTM and CDR2 is ANQGSEA. The CDR3 region has the DNA TGCAGCGTTGAAGATTTGGGGGGATCGGGACAGGGCTACGAGCAGTACTTC. Amino acids: CSVEDLGGSGQGYEQYF.

This clonotype was picked up a small number of times. The CDR3 sequence is CASSLVRAGLKVQYF. The DNA of the CDR3 is TGTGCCAGCAGCCTAGTTAGGGCGGGCCTTAAGGTGCAGTACTTC. The chain couples TRBV3-1 to TRBJ2-7; D perhaps matches TRBD2 (5 bases). CDR1 LGHDT and CDR2 YNNKEL come from the germline V gene (reference sequence). The CDR3 loop spans 15 amino acids. Trimming took off 4 bases at V and 9 bases at J, with 22 bases between the two ends.

This clonotype was observed a handful of times. The chain is built from TRBV6-2 or TRBV6-3 and TRBJ1-6; no reliable D call. Deletions cut 8 bases from V and 10 bases from J, with 15 bases between. Per the germline V gene, CDR1 is MNHEY and CDR2 is SVGEGT. The CDR3 has 13 amino acids. This CDR3 reads CASRRDTASPLHF. CDR3 coding DNA: TGTGCCAGCCGCCGCGACACTGCCTCACCCCTCCACTTT.

The CDR3 region has the DNA TGCGCCAGCAGCTTGGGCTCTTGGGGTGAGGGCCCCTACGAGCAGTACTTC. It specifies CASSLGSWGEGPYEQYF. V and J are TRBV5-1 and TRBJ2-7; possible D gene TRBD2, 5 bases. The CDR3 covers 17 residues. V was pared by 0 bases and J by 2 bases, with 18 bases between. Looked up from germline, CDR1 is SGHRS and CDR2 is YFSETQ.